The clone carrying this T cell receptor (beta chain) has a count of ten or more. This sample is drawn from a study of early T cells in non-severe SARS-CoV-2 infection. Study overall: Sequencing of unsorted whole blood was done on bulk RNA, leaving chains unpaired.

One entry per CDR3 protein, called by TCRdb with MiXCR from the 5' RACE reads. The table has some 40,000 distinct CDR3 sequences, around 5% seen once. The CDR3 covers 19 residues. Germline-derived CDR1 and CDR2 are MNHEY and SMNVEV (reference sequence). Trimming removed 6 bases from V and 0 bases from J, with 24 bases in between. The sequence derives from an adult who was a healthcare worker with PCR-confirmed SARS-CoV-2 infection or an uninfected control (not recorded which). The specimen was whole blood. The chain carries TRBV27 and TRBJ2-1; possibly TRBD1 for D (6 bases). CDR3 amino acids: CASSPLHTLRGSSYNEQFF. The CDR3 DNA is TGTGCCAGCAGCCCGCTTCATACGCTGAGGGGGAGCTCCTACAATGAGCAGTTCTTC.